Each of the 28 T cell receptor beta chains below was sequenced from the same sample in a study of blood T cell repertoires in COVID-19. The data were produced by immunoSEQ multiplex PCR, yet TCRdb's version contains in-frame clones alone and is incomplete. The sample carries 300,000 to 500,000 clones, approximately 87% recorded once. Specimen: PBMCs or T cells enriched from blood (not recorded which). The source is a woman aged 25 to 39 with acute COVID-19.

V gene TRBV5-1 combines with J gene TRBJ2-7; TRBD1 agrees at 8 bases. J was trimmed by 1 base and V by 4 bases; bases with no gene match: 4. There are 14 residues in the CDR3. Germline CDR1 is SGHRS and CDR2 is YFSETQ. The CDR3 bases are TGCGCCAGCAGCAAAGGACAGGGTTCCTACGAGCAGTACTTC. The encoded protein is CASSKGQGSYEQYF.

The chain is built from TRBV7-2 and TRBJ1-5; a possible D gene is TRBD1 (6 bases). This CDR3 spans 16 amino acids. Deletions cut 5 bases from V and 6 bases from J, with 20 bases between. Germline V gives CDR1 SGHTA, CDR2 FQGNSA. The CDR3 bases are TGTGCCAGCAGCCCTAATCGGGACAACGTTTTTCAGCCCCAGCATTTT. Translation: CASSPNRDNVFQPQHF.

V gene TRBV6-4 combines with J gene TRBJ2-3; tentative D call: TRBD2 (7 bases). CDR3 size: 14 residues. Germline V CDR1 and CDR2: MRHNA, SNTAGT. The germline V and J ends were trimmed by 5 bases and 6 bases, with 15 bases remaining between them. DNA for the CDR3: TGTGCCAGCAGTTACGGGGGGCCAGCTGATACGCAGTATTTT. It translates to CASSYGGPADTQYF.

The rearrangement joins TRBV5-3 to TRBJ2-5; the D gene is possibly TRBD2 (6 bases). TRBV5-3 is noted as an ORF with a role that remains uncertain. The CDR3 covers 14 residues. Trimming took off 4 bases at V and 2 bases at J, with 12 bases between the two ends. CDR3 DNA sequence: TGTGCCAGAAGCGCGGGACGGTTGCAAGAGACCCAGTACTTC. Its translation: CARSAGRLQETQYF.

This chain joins TRBV29-1 and TRBJ1-1, with D hard to call. CDR3 length: 13 amino acids. Germline V CDR1 and CDR2: SQVTM, ANQGSEA. Trimming left V 3 bases short and J 4 bases short, with 12 bases between. This CDR3 reads CSVDTGLFTEAFF. The CDR3 bases are TGCAGCGTTGATACCGGGTTATTCACTGAAGCTTTCTTT.

The CDR3 DNA reads TGTGCCAGTACGACGATTTTAATGATACAGGGGATTGGCTACACCTTC. Translating gives CASTTILMIQGIGYTF. The chain recombines TRBV19 with TRBJ1-2, with 7 bases fitting TRBD1. The CDR3 has 16 amino acids. Trimming removed 7 bases from V and 7 bases from J; junction bases left unmatched: 18. The germline gives CDR1 LNHDA, CDR2 SQIVND (reference sequence).

CDR3 DNA: TGTGCCAGCAGTTTTCGACTTCAGCCCCAGCATTTT. This encodes CASSFRLQPQHF. The V and J genes are TRBV28 and TRBJ1-5; D call uncertain. Germline CDR1 MDHEN, CDR2 SYDVKM. Trimming cost V 3 bases and J 6 bases, with 6 bases left between them. This CDR3 has 12 amino acids.

The chain links TRBV9 to TRBJ1-3; TRBD1 might be the D (6 bases). This CDR3 region has 17 residues. The germline V and J ends were trimmed by 0 bases and 2 bases, with 15 bases remaining between them. Germline V gene lookup returns CDR1 SGDLS and CDR2 YYNGEE. CDR3 nucleotides: TGTGCCAGCAGCGTAGCCGCGGGGGGCTCTCCTGGAAACACCATATATTTT. Translated, it gives CASSVAAGGSPGNTIYF.

V is TRBV10-3 and J is TRBJ1-2; 12 bases line up with TRBD1. Losses at the gene ends were 4 bases for V and 4 bases for J; bases not matched to a gene: 13. Germline CDR1 is ENHRY and CDR2 is SYGVKD. This CDR3 contains 18 residues. The CDR3 DNA reads as TGTGCCATCAGTGTCAATCGGGGACAGGGGGCGCAGGTCTATGGCTACACCTTC. Amino acid sequence: CAISVNRGQGAQVYGYTF.

This clone was counted only a few times. V usage is TRBV9 and J usage is TRBJ2-5, with 12 bases matching TRBD2. Germline CDR1 SGDLS, CDR2 YYNGEE. There are 14 residues in the CDR3. V trimming: 3 bases; J trimming: 4 bases; junction bases outside the gene matches: 1. The CDR3 sequence: CASSGLAGAETQYF. The CDR3 DNA is TGTGCCAGCAGCGGACTAGCGGGGGCAGAGACCCAGTACTTC.

This chain uses TRBV19 with TRBJ1-5; D call uncertain. Trimming removed 8 bases at V and 6 bases at J, with 17 bases between. Germline CDR1 and CDR2: LNHDA and SQIVND (reference sequence). The CDR3 sequence is 14 residues long. CDR3 nucleotides: TGTGCCAGTCAGACATACCAAGGGAGTCAGCCCCAGCATTTT. The encoded protein is CASQTYQGSQPQHF.

V is TRBV5-6 and J is TRBJ1-1; 9 bases align to TRBD1. The CDR3 extends over 14 amino acids. Germline-derived CDR1 and CDR2 are SGHDT and YYEEEE. V was clipped by 0 bases and J by 6 bases; unmatched bases: 3. Here the CDR3 DNA reads TGTGCCAGCAGCTTGGCCAGACAGGGGGCTGAAGCTTTCTTT. Its translation: CASSLARQGAEAFF.

Many counts were recorded for this clone. The rearrangement links TRBV24-1 to TRBJ2-5, with D tentatively TRBD2 (5 bases). V lost 2 bases and J 5 bases, leaving 26 bases between the germline ends. This CDR3 comprises 19 residues. Germline CDR1 is KGHDR and CDR2 is SFDVKD. The DNA for the CDR3 is TGTGCCACCAGTGATTCCAACTCCCCCGGGATCTCCAATAGGGAGACCCAGTACTTC. This sequence encodes CATSDSNSPGISNRETQYF.

The gene calls are TRBV5-5 and TRBJ1-4, with a weak D call TRBD1 (5 bases). V lost 5 bases and J 0 bases, leaving 11 bases between the germline ends. The V gene's germline CDR1 is SGHKS and CDR2 YYEKEE (reference sequence). The CDR3 sequence is 15 residues long. CDR3 in DNA: TGTGCCAGCAGTTTAAGGGGTGCAACTAATGAAAAACTGTTTTTT. Encoded protein: CASSLRGATNEKLFF.

V and J are TRBV27 and TRBJ1-5; D gene uncertain. V gave up 0 bases and J gave up 7 bases, with 13 bases separating them. The CDR3 extends over 15 amino acids. Germline loops: CDR1 MNHEY, CDR2 SMNVEV (reference sequence). The CDR3 reads CASSLSSISGQPQHF. CDR3 sequence (DNA): TGTGCCAGCAGTTTATCATCTATTTCCGGGCAGCCCCAGCATTTT.

The rearrangement uses TRBV7-9 and TRBJ2-5; 9 nucleotides line up with TRBD2. This CDR3 region has 15 residues. J was trimmed by 4 bases and V by 5 bases; bases with no gene match: 8. The V gene's germline CDR1 is SEHNR and CDR2 FQNEAQ (reference sequence). The CDR3 DNA follows: TGTGCCAGCAGCCGCGGACTAGCGAACTTAGAGACCCAGTACTTC. As protein: CASSRGLANLETQYF.

The chain links TRBV4-3 to TRBJ2-3, with D perhaps matching TRBD2 (7 bases). V was trimmed by 0 bases and J by 1 base, leaving 14 bases between them. The CDR3 sequence is 17 residues long. Germline V gene lookup returns CDR1 LGHNA and CDR2 YSLEER. In nucleotides, the CDR3 is TGCGCCAGCAGCCAAGATGGGGGAGGGGGGCGCACAGATACGCAGTATTTT. Translated: CASSQDGGGGRTDTQYF.

This clone appeared once. The chain recombines TRBV15 with TRBJ2-3; 8 bases are shared with TRBD2. The CDR3 consists of 15 residues. The germline gives CDR1 LNHNV, CDR2 YYDKDF (reference sequence). J lost 4 bases, V lost 0 bases, and 3 bases had no gene match. The CDR3 loop reads CATSRDRGGADTQYF. The CDR3 DNA reads as TGTGCCACCAGCAGAGATCGGGGGGGCGCAGATACGCAGTATTTT. Together with reference TRBV15 and TRBJ2-3, the CDR3 gives the full variable domain: DAMVIQNPRYQVTQFGKPVTLSCSQTLNHNVMYWYQQKSSQAPKLLFHYYDKDFNNEADTPDNFQSRRPNTSFCFLDIRSPGLGDTAMYLCATSRDRGGADTQYFGPGTRLTVL.

The CDR3 region is CASRGRSGGFETQYF. CDR3 DNA: TGTGCCAGTCGGGGTCGGTCAGGGGGCTTCGAGACCCAGTACTTC. This chain joins TRBV19 and TRBJ2-5; 8 bases align to TRBD1. The V gene's germline CDR1 is LNHDA and CDR2 SQIVND (reference sequence). The CDR3 has 15 residues. The V and J ends lost 8 bases and 5 bases, in that order; junction bases with no gene match: 13.

This chain links TRBV20-1 with TRBJ2-1; D remains ambiguous. V was cut by 6 bases and J by 9 bases, with 12 bases left in between. Per the germline V gene, CDR1 is DFQATT and CDR2 is SNEGSKA (reference sequence). The CDR3 has 11 amino acids. The CDR3 loop reads CSAQGGGEQFF. The CDR3 DNA sequence: TGCAGTGCCCAAGGCGGTGGTGAGCAGTTCTTC.

The gene calls are TRBV3-1 (or the pseudogene TRBV3-2) and TRBJ2-2, with D uncertain. Per germline, CDR1 LGHDT and CDR2 YNNKEL (reference sequence). V shed 4 bases and J shed 0 bases, with 9 bases lying between them. The CDR3 loop spans 15 amino acids. This chain's CDR3 is CASSRDPSNTGELFF. Here the CDR3 DNA reads TGTGCCAGCAGCCGAGACCCGTCGAACACCGGGGAGCTGTTTTTT.

This clone came up a few times. The rearrangement uses TRBV4-1 and TRBJ2-2, with a tentative D call TRBD1 (6 bases). Per the germline V gene, CDR1 is MGHRA and CDR2 is YSYEKL. V gave up 3 bases and J gave up 5 bases, with 13 bases separating them. The CDR3 extends over 15 amino acids. CDR3 nucleotides: TGCGCCAGCAGCCATCATAAGGGGGATACCGGGGAGCTGTTTTTT. Amino acid sequence: CASSHHKGDTGELFF.

V and J are TRBV2 and TRBJ1-6; a weak D match, TRBD1 (5 bases). CDR3 length equals 15 residues. CDR1 is SNHLY and CDR2 is FYNNEI in the germline V gene. V was cut by 8 bases and J by 3 bases, with 14 bases left in between. CDR3 residues: CASGARRDYNSPLHF. CDR3 in DNA: TGTGCCAGCGGGGCTCGGAGGGACTATAATTCACCCCTCCACTTT.

The chain is built from TRBV9 and TRBJ1-2, with 7 bases aligning to TRBD1. Germline-derived CDR1 and CDR2 are SGDLS and YYNGEE. This CDR3 is 14 amino acids long. V shed 3 bases and J 4 bases; nucleotides not matched to a gene: 6. This CDR3 reads CASSATGAGYGYTF. CDR3 in DNA: TGTGCCAGCAGCGCCACAGGGGCGGGCTATGGCTACACCTTC.

V and J are TRBV24-1 and TRBJ2-1; D is possibly TRBD1 (5 bases). CDR1 and CDR2 from the germline V gene are KGHDR and SFDVKD. Trimming cost V 0 bases and J 3 bases, with 11 bases left between them. The CDR3 spans 16 residues. The CDR3 nucleotides read TGTGCCACCAGTGATTTGGACAGCAGCCACTACAATGAGCAGTTCTTC. Protein sequence: CATSDLDSSHYNEQFF.

This sequence joins TRBV4-1 and TRBJ1-2; perhaps TRBD1 as D (5 bases). There are 16 residues in the CDR3. Germline assignment: CDR1 MGHRA and CDR2 YSYEKL. The ends were cut back, 0 bases at V and 8 bases at J, with 19 bases in the middle. CDR3 nucleotide sequence: TGCGCCAGCAGCCAAGATACTGGCAGGGATTTTGGCGGCTACACCTTC. Translation gives CASSQDTGRDFGGYTF.

The chain links TRBV18 to TRBJ2-5, with TRBD2 as a possible D gene (5 bases). The germline V gene encodes CDR1 KGHSH and CDR2 LQKENI. This CDR3 contains 13 residues. Trimming removed 1 base from V and 2 bases from J, with 5 bases in between. CDR3 nucleotide sequence: TGTGCCAGCTCACCACTAGCGCAAGAGACCCAGTACTTC. Translated: CASSPLAQETQYF.

The chain joins TRBV4-1 to TRBJ2-1, with 7 positions matching TRBD2. The length of the CDR3 is 16 residues. Looked up from germline, CDR1 is MGHRA and CDR2 is YSYEKL. The trim removed 1 base at V and 2 bases at J, leaving 5 bases unmatched. CDR3: CASSQVAGVPYNEQFF. The CDR3 region has the DNA TGCGCCAGCAGCCAAGTCGCGGGGGTCCCCTACAATGAGCAGTTCTTC.